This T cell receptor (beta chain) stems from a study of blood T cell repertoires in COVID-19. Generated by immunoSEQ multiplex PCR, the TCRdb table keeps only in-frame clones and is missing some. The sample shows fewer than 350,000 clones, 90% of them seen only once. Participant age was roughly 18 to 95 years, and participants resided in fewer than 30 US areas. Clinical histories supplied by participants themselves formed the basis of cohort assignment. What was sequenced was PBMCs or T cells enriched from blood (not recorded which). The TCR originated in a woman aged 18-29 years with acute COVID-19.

The CDR3 sequence is CASSPQPGNSPLHF. Here the CDR3 DNA reads TGTGCCAGCAGCCCTCAACCAGGGAATTCACCCCTCCACTTT. The chain couples TRBV11-2 to TRBJ1-6; D possibly corresponds to TRBD1 (5 bases). Germline CDR1 and CDR2: SGHAT and FQNNGV. This CDR3 has 14 amino acids. V lost 5 bases to trimming and J lost 7 bases, with 12 bases between them.